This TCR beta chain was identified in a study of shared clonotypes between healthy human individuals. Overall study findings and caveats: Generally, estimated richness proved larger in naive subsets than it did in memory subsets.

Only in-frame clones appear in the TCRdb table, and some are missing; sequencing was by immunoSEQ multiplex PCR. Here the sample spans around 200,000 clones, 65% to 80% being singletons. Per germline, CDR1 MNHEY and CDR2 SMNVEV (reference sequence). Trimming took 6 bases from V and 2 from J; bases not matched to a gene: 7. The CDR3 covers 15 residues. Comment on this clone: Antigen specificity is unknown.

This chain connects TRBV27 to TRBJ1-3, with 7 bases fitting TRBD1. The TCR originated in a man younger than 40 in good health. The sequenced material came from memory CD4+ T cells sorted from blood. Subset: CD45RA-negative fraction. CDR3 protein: CASSAATGPGNTIYF. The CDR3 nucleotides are TGTGCCAGCAGCGCCGCGACAGGGCCTGGAAACACCATATATTTT.